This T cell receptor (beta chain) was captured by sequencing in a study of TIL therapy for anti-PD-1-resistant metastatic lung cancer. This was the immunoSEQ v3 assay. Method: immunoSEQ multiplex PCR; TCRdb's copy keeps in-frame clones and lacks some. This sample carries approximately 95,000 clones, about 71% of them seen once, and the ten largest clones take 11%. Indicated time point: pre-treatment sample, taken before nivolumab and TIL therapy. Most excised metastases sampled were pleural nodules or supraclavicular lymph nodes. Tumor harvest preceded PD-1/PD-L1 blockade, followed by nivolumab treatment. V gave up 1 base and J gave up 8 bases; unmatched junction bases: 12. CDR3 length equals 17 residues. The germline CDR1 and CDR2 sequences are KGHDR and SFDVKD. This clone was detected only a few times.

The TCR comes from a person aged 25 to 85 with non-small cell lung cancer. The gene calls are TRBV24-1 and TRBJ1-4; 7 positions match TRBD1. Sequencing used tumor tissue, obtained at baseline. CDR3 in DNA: TGTGCCACCAGTGATTTTGATCGAACAGGGGACGGAGAAAAACTGTTTTTT. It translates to CATSDFDRTGDGEKLFF.